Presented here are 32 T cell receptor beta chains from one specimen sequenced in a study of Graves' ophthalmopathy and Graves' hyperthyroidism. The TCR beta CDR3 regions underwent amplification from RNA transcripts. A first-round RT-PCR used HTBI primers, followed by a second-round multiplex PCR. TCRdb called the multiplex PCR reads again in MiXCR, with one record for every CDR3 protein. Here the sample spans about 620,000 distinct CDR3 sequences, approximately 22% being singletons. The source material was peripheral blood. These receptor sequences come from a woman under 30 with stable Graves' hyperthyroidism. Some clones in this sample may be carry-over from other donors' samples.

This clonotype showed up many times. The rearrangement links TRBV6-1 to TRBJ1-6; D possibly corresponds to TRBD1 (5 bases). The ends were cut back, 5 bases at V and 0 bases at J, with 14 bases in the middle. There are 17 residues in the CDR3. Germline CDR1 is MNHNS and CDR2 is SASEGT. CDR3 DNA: TGTGCCAGCAGTCCCGGGGGATCAAGCTCCTATAATTCACCCCTCCACTTT. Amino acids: CASSPGGSSSYNSPLHF.

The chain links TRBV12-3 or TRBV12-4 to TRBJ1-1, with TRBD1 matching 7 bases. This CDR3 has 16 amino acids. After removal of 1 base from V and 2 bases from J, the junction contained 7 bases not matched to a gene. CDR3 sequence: CASSLGHRGYNTEAFF. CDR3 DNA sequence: TGTGCCAGCAGTTTAGGGCACAGGGGCTACAACACTGAAGCTTTCTTT.

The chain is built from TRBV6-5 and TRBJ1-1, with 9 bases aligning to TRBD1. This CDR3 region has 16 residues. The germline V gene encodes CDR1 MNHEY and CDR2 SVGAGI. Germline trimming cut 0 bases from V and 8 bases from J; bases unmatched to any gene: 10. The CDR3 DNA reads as TGTGCCAGCAGTTACTCTTGGGACAGGGCCGCCCGAGAAGCTTTCTTT. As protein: CASSYSWDRAAREAFF.

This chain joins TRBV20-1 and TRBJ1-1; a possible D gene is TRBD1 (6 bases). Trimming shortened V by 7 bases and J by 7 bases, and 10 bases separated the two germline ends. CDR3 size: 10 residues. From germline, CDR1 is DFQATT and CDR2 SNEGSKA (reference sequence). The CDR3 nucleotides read TGCAGTGTCCAGGGGATTGAAGCTTTCTTT. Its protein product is CSVQGIEAFF.

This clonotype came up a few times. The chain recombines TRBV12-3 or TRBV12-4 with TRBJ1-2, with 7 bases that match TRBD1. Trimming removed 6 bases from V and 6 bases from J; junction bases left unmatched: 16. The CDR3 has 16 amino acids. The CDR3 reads CASSFGRAGGLDGYTF. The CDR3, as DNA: TGTGCCAGCAGCTTCGGTCGGGCAGGGGGTTTGGATGGCTACACCTTC.

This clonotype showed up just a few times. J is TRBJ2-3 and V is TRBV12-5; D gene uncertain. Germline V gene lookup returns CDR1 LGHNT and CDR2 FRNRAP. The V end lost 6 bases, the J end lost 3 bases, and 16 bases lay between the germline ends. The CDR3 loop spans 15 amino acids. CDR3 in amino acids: CASGTKAWATDTQYF. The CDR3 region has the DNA TGTGCTAGTGGAACCAAGGCCTGGGCTACAGATACGCAGTATTTT.

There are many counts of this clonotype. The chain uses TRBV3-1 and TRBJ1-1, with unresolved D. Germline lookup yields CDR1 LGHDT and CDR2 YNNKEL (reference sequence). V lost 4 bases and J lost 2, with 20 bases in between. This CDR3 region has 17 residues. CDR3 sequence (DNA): TGTGCCAGCAGCCGACTCGGAGCCTGGGGAGAAAACACTGAAGCTTTCTTT. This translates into CASSRLGAWGENTEAFF.

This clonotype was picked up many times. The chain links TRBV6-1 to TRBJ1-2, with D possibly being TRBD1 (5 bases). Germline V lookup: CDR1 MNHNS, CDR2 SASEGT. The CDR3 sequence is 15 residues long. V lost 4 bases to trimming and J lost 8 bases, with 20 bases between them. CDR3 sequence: CASSAIWDPSRGYTF. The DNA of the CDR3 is TGTGCCAGCAGTGCAATTTGGGACCCGAGTCGCGGCTACACCTTC.

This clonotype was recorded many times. For the CDR3, the DNA is TGTGCCAGCAGTTCGGGGATAAATTCACCCCTCCACTTT. Translation: CASSSGINSPLHF. The chain links TRBV6-1 to TRBJ1-6; the D is unclear. The V gene's germline CDR1 is MNHNS and CDR2 SASEGT. This CDR3 is 13 amino acids long. V lost 5 bases and J 7 bases, leaving 9 bases between the germline ends.

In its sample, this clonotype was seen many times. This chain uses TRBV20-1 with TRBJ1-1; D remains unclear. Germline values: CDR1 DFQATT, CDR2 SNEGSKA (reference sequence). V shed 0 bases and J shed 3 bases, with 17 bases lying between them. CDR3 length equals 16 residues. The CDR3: CSARDPQASRHTEAFF. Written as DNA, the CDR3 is TGCAGTGCTAGAGACCCCCAGGCAAGTCGACACACTGAAGCTTTCTTT.

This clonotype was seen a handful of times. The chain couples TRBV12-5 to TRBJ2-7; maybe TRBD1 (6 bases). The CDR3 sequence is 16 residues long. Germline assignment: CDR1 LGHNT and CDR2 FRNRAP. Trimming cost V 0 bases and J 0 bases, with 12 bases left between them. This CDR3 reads CASGLVATGSSYEQYF. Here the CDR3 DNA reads TGTGCTAGTGGTTTGGTAGCGACAGGTAGCTCCTACGAGCAGTACTTC. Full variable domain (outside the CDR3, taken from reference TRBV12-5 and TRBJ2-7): DARVTQTPRHKVTEMGQEVTMRCQPILGHNTVFWYRQTMMQGLELLAYFRNRAPLDDSGMPKDRFSAEMPDATLATLKIQPSEPRDSAVYFCASGLVATGSSYEQYFGPGTRLTVT.

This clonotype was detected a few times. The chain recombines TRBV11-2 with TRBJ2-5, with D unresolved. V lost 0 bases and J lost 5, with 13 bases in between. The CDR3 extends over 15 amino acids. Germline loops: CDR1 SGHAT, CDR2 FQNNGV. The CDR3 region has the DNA TGTGCCAGCAGCTTAGAACCAACGAGATGGGAGACCCAGTACTTC. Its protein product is CASSLEPTRWETQYF.

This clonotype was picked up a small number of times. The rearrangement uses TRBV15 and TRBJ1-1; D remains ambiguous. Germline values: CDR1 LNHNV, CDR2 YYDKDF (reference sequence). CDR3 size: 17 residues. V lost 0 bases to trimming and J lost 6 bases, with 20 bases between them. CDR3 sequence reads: CATSRDNVVFTESEAFF. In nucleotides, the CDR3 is TGTGCCACCAGCAGAGATAACGTTGTGTTCACAGAGTCTGAAGCTTTCTTT.

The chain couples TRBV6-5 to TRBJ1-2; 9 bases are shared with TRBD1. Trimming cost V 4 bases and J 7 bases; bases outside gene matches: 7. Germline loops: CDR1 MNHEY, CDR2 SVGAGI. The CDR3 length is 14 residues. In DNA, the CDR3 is TGTGCCAGCAGTTTTCGGGACAGGGCGGCTGGCTACACCTTC. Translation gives CASSFRDRAAGYTF.

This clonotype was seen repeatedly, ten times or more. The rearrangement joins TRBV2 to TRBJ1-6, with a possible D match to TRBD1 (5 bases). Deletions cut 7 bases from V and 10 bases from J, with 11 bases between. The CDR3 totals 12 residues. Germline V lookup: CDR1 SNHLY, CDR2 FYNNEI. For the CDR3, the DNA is TGTGCCAGCAAGACAGAAGGATCACCCCTCCACTTT. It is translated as CASKTEGSPLHF.

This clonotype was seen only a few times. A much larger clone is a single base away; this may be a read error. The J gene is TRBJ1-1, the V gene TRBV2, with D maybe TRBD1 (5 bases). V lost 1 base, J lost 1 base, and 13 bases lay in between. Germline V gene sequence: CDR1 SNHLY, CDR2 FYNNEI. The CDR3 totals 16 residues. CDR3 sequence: CASSEVRAWENTEAFF. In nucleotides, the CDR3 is TGTGCCAGCAGTGAAGTCAGGGCGTGGGAGAACACTGAAGCTTTCTTT.

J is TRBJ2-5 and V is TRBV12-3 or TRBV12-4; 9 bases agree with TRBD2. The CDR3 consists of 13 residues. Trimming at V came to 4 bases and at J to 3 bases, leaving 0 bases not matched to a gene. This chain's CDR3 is CASSWTSEETQYF. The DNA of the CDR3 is TGTGCCAGCAGTTGGACTAGCGAAGAGACCCAGTACTTC.

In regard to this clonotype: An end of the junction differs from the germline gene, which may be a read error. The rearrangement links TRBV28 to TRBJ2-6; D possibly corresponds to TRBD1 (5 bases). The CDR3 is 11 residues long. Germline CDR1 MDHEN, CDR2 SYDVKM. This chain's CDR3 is CASSTTARQSF. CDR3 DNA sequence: TGTGCCAGCAGCACGACGGCCAGACAGTCCTTC.

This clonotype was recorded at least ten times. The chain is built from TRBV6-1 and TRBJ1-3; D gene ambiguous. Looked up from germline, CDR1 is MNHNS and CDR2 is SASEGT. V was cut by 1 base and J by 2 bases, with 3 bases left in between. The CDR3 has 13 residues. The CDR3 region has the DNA TGTGCCAGCAGTGAAGTACCTGGAAACACCATATATTTT. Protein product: CASSEVPGNTIYF.

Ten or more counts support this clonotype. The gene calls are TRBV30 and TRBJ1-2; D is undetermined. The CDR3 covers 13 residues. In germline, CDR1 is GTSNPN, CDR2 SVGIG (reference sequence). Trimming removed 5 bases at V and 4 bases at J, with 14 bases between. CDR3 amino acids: CAWEMGITYGYTF. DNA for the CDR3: TGTGCCTGGGAAATGGGCATCACCTATGGCTACACCTTC.

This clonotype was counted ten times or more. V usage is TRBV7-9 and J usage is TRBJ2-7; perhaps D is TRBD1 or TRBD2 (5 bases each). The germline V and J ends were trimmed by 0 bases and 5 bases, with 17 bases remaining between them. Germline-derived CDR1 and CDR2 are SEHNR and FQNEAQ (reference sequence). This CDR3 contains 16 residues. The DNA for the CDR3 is TGTGCCAGCAGCTTAGCGGGGCTACTCCTCGGGGACGAGCAGTACTTC. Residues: CASSLAGLLLGDEQYF.

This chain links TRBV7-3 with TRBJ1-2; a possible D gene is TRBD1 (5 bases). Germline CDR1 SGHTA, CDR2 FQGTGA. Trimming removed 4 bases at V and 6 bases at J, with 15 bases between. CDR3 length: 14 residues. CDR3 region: CASSSRTLWNGYTF. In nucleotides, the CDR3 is TGTGCCAGCAGCTCCAGGACACTGTGGAATGGCTACACCTTC.

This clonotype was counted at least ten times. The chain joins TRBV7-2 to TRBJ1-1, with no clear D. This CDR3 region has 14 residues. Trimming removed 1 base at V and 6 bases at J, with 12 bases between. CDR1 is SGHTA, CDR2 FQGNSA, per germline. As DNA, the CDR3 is TGTGCCAGCAGCTTAGGGGTTAACAGCGCTGAAGCTTTCTTT. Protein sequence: CASSLGVNSAEAFF.

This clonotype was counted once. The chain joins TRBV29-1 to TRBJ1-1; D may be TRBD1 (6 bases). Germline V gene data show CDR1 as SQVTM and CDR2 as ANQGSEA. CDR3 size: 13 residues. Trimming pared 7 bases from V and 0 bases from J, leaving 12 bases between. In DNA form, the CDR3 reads TGCAGCGCTCAACAGGGCATGAACACTGAAGCTTTCTTT. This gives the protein CSAQQGMNTEAFF.

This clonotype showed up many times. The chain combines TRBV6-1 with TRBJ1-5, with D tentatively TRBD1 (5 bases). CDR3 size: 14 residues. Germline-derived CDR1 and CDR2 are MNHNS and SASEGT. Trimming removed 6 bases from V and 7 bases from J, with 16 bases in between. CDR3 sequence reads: CASRQDGGGQPQHF. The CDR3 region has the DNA TGTGCCAGCAGACAAGACGGCGGGGGGCAGCCCCAGCATTTT.

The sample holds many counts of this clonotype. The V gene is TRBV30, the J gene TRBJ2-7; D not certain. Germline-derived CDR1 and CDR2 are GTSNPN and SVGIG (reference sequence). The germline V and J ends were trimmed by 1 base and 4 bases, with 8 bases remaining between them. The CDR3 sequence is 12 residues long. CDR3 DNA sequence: TGTGCCTGGAGTGCTACAGATTACGAGCAGTACTTC. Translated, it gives CAWSATDYEQYF.

The CDR3: CASSSGSHEQFF. The CDR3 DNA reads as TGCGCCAGCAGCTCGGGGAGTCATGAGCAGTTCTTC. The chain carries TRBV5-1 and TRBJ2-1; tentative D call: TRBD2 (5 bases). Germline V CDR1 and CDR2: SGHRS, YFSETQ. The CDR3 runs to 12 residues. The V end was cut by 3 bases, the J end by 8 bases, with 9 bases between.

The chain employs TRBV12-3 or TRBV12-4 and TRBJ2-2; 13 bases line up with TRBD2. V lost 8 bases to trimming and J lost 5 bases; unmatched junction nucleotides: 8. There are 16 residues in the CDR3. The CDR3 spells CASHPPGLAGTGELFF. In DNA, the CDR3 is TGTGCCAGCCACCCACCGGGACTAGCGGGAACCGGGGAGCTGTTTTTT.

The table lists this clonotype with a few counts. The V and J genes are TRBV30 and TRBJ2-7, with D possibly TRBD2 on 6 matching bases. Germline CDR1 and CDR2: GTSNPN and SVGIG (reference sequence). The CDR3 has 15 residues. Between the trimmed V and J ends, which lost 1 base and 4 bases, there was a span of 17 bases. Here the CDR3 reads CAWSADSWGVYEQYF. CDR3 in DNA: TGTGCCTGGAGTGCAGACAGTTGGGGGGTTTACGAGCAGTACTTC.

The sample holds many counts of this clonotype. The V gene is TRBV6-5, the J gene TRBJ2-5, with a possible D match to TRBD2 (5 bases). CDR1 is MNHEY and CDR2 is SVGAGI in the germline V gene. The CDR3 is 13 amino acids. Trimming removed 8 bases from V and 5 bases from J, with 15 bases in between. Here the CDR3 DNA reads TGTGCCAGCTCCTCGGGATTTTTCGAGACCCAGTACTTC. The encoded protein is CASSSGFFETQYF.

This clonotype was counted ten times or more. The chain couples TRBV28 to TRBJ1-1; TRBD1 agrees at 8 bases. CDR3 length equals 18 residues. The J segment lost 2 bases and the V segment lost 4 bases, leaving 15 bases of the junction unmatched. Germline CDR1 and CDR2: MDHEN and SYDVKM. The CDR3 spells CASSSFLGQGNSNTEAFF. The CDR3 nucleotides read TGTGCCAGCAGTTCATTCCTAGGACAGGGCAATAGCAACACTGAAGCTTTCTTT.

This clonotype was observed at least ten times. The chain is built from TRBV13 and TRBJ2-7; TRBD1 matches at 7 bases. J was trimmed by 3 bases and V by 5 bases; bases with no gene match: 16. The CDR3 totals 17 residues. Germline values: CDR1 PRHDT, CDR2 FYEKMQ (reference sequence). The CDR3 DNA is TGTGCCAGCAGCCCACGGGACAGCCCGCATCCCTACTACGAGCAGTACTTC. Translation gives CASSPRDSPHPYYEQYF.